This section outlines one T cell receptor (beta chain) sequence together with its context. As yet, its antigen is unknown. This record belongs to a study of shared clonotypes between healthy human individuals. Across the study: Each donor had three CD4 naive, three CD4 memory, two CD8 naive and one CD8 memory plate.

Study conclusions and caveats: Of the naive CD4 clonotypes, about 5% were shared across several donors.

About 30,000 T cell genomes, or roughly 180 ng DNA, went into the sorted-subset replicate PCRs. Only in-frame clones appear in the TCRdb table, and some are missing; sequencing was by immunoSEQ multiplex PCR. Altogether millions of clones are present, roughly 92% being singletons, with the ten largest covering 0.13% to 0.15%. The source of this sequence is a man younger than 30 in good health. The sample taken for sequencing was naive CD4+ T cells sorted from blood. Subset of the sample: CD45RA+ positively selected.

CDR3 DNA sequence: TGTGCCAGCTTAGGTGGGGCCTCCCAGCATTTT. The encoded protein is CASLGGASQHF. This sequence joins TRBV6-5 and TRBJ1-5; D may be TRBD1 (5 bases). CDR1 is MNHEY, CDR2 SVGAGI, per germline. The CDR3 is 11 amino acids. V gave up 8 bases and J gave up 11 bases, with 13 bases separating them.